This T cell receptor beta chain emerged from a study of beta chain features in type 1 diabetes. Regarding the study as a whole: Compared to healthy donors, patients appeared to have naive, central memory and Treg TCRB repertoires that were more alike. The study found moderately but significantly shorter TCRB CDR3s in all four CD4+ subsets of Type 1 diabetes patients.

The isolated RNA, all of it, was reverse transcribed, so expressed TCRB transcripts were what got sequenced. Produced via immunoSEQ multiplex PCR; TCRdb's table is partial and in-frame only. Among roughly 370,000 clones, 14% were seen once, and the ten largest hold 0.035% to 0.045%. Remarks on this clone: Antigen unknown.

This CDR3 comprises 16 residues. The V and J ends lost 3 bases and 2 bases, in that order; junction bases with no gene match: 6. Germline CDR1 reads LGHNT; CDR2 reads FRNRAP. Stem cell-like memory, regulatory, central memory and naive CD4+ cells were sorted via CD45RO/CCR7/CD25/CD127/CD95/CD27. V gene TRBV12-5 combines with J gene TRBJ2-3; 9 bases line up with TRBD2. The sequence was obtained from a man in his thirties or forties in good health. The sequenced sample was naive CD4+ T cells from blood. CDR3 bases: TGTGCTAGTGGTTTAGGAGCGGGGGGATTCACAGATACGCAGTATTTT. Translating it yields CASGLGAGGFTDTQYF.